The subject of this entry is one TCR beta chain. Its recognized antigen is unknown. Base-call qualities are not available, and no considerably larger clone is one nucleotide away. The junction carries 14 bases between V and J, which are trimmed by 4 bases and 5 bases respectively. From its cysteine to its phenylalanine, the CDR3 spans 14 amino acids. Left in the record is the CDR3 DNA by itself, 42 bases read in frame from the first base. These data are taken from a study of Graves' ophthalmopathy and Graves' hyperthyroidism (dated by TCRdb to 2017 to 2018). Concerning the study at large: Hyperthyroidism was defined as stable when no progression to ophthalmopathy occurred within 18 months of follow-up. TCR beta repertoire signatures were used to distinguish Graves' ophthalmopathy from Graves' hyperthyroidism and to predict progression to ophthalmopathy. In total, 135 blood samples were TCR-sequenced: 40 to 45 ophthalmopathy, about 75 hyperthyroidism and some 17 hyperthyroidism-to-ophthalmopathy patients. A discovery set of 95 to 100 patients (more than 40 ophthalmopathy, 60 or so stable hyperthyroidism) was enrolled to explore V-J signatures distinguishing ophthalmopathy from hyperthyroidism. For independent validation, a separate cohort was made up of 18 hyperthyroidism patients plus 17 patients who later progressed from hyperthyroidism to ophthalmopathy. T-cell repertoires of thyroid tissue and blood were compared in a handful of hyperthyroidism patients. After sampling, hyperthyroidism patients received methimazole starting at 30 mg daily, and ophthalmopathy patients received high-dose intravenous methylprednisolone.

Patients with hyperthyroidism were aged 18 to 65 years, had been newly diagnosed, and had a disease duration of less than 2 months. Patients with other autoimmune diseases, uncontrolled infections, pregnancy or lactation were excluded. Clinical symptoms, serum thyroxine, TRAb, thyroid ultrasound and orbital computed tomography were used for diagnosis. Trizol reagent was used to extract the total RNA, and its quality was then checked on an Agilent 2100 Bioanalyzer. What the authors observed across the whole study: No statistical method was used to predetermine the sample size, and group allocation was not hidden from the investigators. The 13-signature model separated ophthalmopathy from stable hyperthyroidism with over 85% sensitivity and approximately 81% specificity in cross-validation, and 80%/75% in the test set. In validation, the model predicted ophthalmopathy progression with over 60% sensitivity and roughly 72% specificity; roughly 11 predicted patients were CT-confirmed with GO in a median of roughly 6.8 months. Most expanded thyroid clonotypes with a frequency above 0.001 also appeared in blood, which suggests that blood repertoires may reflect the immune response in the thyroid.

For repertoire sequencing, TCR beta CDR3 regions were amplified from RNA transcripts. A first-round RT-PCR used HTBI primers with the Qiagen OneStep RT-PCR kit, followed by a second-round multiplex PCR, size selection and purification. Libraries were sequenced paired-end with 100 bp reads on an Illumina HiSeq2000. For the original study's pipeline: SOAPnuke was used to process the reads, removing any read that contained adapters or uncalled bases, had a mean Phred below 15, or lacked an exact match to the constant primer or identifier. High-quality paired reads were merged with COPE v1.2.5. Clonotypes were defined as unique nucleotide sequences and were aligned to IMGT TRB V, D and J references using MiTCR v1.1. Only V-J combinations with frequency above 0.0001 were analysed, covering around 99% of repertoires. A TCR clonal expansion and chaos score per V-J combination was defined as the ratio of F50 clonal expansion to chaos observed in the TCRdist matrix. Welch's t-statistics and random forest were used to reduce features to 13 V-J combinations, which were fed into a naive Bayes classifier. The similarity between thyroid and blood repertoires was quantified using the Morisita-Horn index. TCRdb reprocessing: public reads trimmed at Q25 with fastp, clones called with MiXCR, in-frame beta chains kept. For every CDR3 protein sequence, its rows merge into one entry that carries the most common genes and DNA. None of the V and J calls come from the authors' own analysis; TCRdb made them. This sample gives 1 million to 1.3 million distinct CDR3 sequences in total; 36% of them show up just once. The ten largest make up more than 9.5% of the sample.

The V and J segments used are TRBV12-3 or TRBV12-4 and TRBJ2-5; too little of a D gene remains to name it. The specimen sequenced was peripheral blood or thyroid tissue (not recorded which). The TCR originated in an adult man with Graves' hyperthyroidism. The CDR3 here reads CASSSTQSGETQYF. The nucleotides are TGTGCCAGCAGTTCGACCCAATCCGGGGAGACCCAGTACTTC.